This T cell receptor (beta chain) was recorded in a study of T cell repertoires in cytomegalovirus infection. Study in general: It was the public TCR beta signatures that indicated both CMV infection and matching HLA type. Study results and caveats: CMV-specific TCR beta clonotypes restricted by HLA-C dominated the ex vivo response. Carriers of CMV plus the relevant HLA were identified by cumulative public TCR beta family frequency.

V shed 0 bases and J shed 2 bases, with 14 bases lying between them. Germline loops: CDR1 LGHNA, CDR2 YSLEER. The CDR3 covers 17 residues. On this clonotype: Its antigen is currently unknown.

TCRdb processed the reads anew with MiXCR; each CDR3 protein has one entry. Counted here are around 800,000 distinct CDR3 sequences, about 31% occurring once; the ten biggest clones make up over 10%. The rearrangement links TRBV4-3 to TRBJ1-3; D possibly corresponds to TRBD1 (5 bases). The sample here was cultured CD8+ T cells from PBMCs, taken from culture after CMV antigen stimulation. This TCR was sampled from a human donor in good health (CMV status not recorded). Some clones in this sample may be carry-over from other donors' samples. The CDR3 sequence is CASSQDFRGVTGNTIYF. In DNA, the CDR3 is TGCGCCAGCAGCCAAGATTTTCGGGGGGTAACTGGAAACACCATATATTTT.